This TCR beta chain was sequenced during a study of blood T cell repertoires in COVID-19. Source study methods: Cell counts per sample came from amplifying reference gene primers. Libraries were prepared by immunoSEQ multiplex PCR; TCRdb keeps only in-frame clonotypes and omits some of them. The DNA was the basis for D and trimming; V, J and clone size are from that table. The table lists some 130,000 clones, almost 70% of them singletons, with less than 2.5% in the top ten. V was pared by 3 bases and J by 2 bases, with 3 bases of the junction left unmatched. Germline V gives CDR1 SGHAT, CDR2 FQNNGV. The CDR3 loop spans 16 amino acids.

V usage is TRBV11-2 and J usage is TRBJ2-3; 12 positions agree with TRBD2. The sequence came from a woman between 65 and 79 years old with acute or convalescent COVID-19. What was sequenced was peripheral blood. The CDR3 bases are TGTGCCAGCAGCTTCACTAGCGGGGGGCCCACAGATACGCAGTATTTT. It yields the protein CASSFTSGGPTDTQYF.